This T cell receptor (beta chain) emerged from a study of shared clonotypes between healthy human individuals. Turning to the study itself: Used for every donor were three CD4 naive, three CD4 memory, two CD8 naive and one CD8 memory plate.

The table came from immunoSEQ multiplex PCR; TCRdb's copy has only in-frame clones and leaves some out. This repertoire shows under 2,500,000 clones, roughly 95% found once; its top ten account for 0.13%. Trimming cost V 1 base and J 2 bases, with 12 bases left between them. This CDR3 has 16 residues. Per the germline V gene, CDR1 is KGHSH and CDR2 is LQKENI. V usage is TRBV18 and J usage is TRBJ2-4; D is unresolved. The clonotype originates from a man between 18 and 29 years old in good health. Sequencing input: naive CD4+ T cells sorted from blood. Subset: CD45RA+ positively selected. CDR3 amino acids: CASSPLESDSKNIQYF. In DNA form, the CDR3 reads TGTGCCAGCTCACCACTAGAGTCCGACTCCAAAAACATTCAGTACTTC. Looking up the rest from reference TRBV18 and TRBJ2-4 gives the full variable domain: NAGVMQNPRHLVRRRGQEARLRCSPMKGHSHVYWYRQLPEEGLKFMVYLQKENIIDESGMPKERFSAEFPKEGPSILRIQQVVRGDSAAYFCASSPLESDSKNIQYFGAGTRLSVL.